This TCR beta chain appears in the sequencing data of a study of blood T cell repertoires in COVID-19. At the level of the study: Sample material is recorded as cDNA or gDNA derived from T cells, B-cell-depleted T cells, or PBMCs.

CDR1 GTSNPN and CDR2 SVGIG come from the germline V gene (reference sequence). V lost 1 base, J lost 10 bases, and 20 bases lay in between. The CDR3 consists of 16 residues. Generated by immunoSEQ multiplex PCR, the TCRdb table keeps only in-frame clones and is missing some. The sample has about 50,000 clones, more than 75% seen once; the top ten hold approximately 20%. The chain joins TRBV30 to TRBJ1-6; a weak D match, TRBD1 (6 bases). Sequenced input: peripheral blood. The TCR comes from a man in his fifties or sixties with active or convalescent COVID-19. CDR3 sequence (DNA): TGTGCCTGGAGTGCGACATCCGGGGCCAGGGGATCACCCCTCCACTTT. Encoded protein: CAWSATSGARGSPLHF.